The T cell receptor (beta chain) described here comes from a study of cytomegalovirus exposure and HLA in healthy donors. Data came from immunoSEQ multiplex PCR; TCRdb stores just in-frame clones and leaves some out. The sample holds 250,000 to 300,000 clones, about 86% seen once. Sequencing was carried out using PBMCs. This clonotype was sampled from a woman aged 18-29 years in good health and CMV-seronegative.

The CDR3 region has the DNA TGCAGCGGCCAGGACAGGGTAAAAGAGACCCAGTACTTC. Translating gives CSGQDRVKETQYF. The V gene is TRBV29-1, the J gene TRBJ2-5; 8 bases line up with TRBD1. The CDR3 runs to 13 residues. V was pared by 7 bases and J by 3 bases, with 7 bases of the junction left unmatched. CDR1 SQVTM and CDR2 ANQGSEA come from the germline V gene.